This T cell receptor beta chain emerged from a study of Japanese encephalitis immunity and Zika vaccine responses (dated by TCRdb to about 2021). For context, the study as a whole: Three 5.0 ug doses of alum-adjuvanted ZPIV were administered to included participants at weeks 0, 4 and 28. A two-dose regimen of JEV vaccine (IXIARO), with doses given 28 days apart, was administered to around 12 participants two to three months before the first ZPIV dose. Before ZPIV, approximately eleven participants got a single dose of YFV vaccine (YF-VAX), while under ten participants were flavivirus-naive. Several representative participants from each pre-vaccination group were selected for TCR sequencing, using samples from week 0 (after pre-vaccination and before ZPIV) and week 52. TCR repertoires from a few flavivirus-naive individuals were also analyzed at weeks 2, 6 and 52 after the start of ZPIV vaccination. The stimulations used peptide pools from ZIKV structural proteins divided into flavivirus-conserved and non-conserved sets, or JEV or YFV peptides that matched the pre-vaccination. ZIKV peptides were 15-mers overlapping by 11 residues, selected for NetMHCpan/NetMHCII-predicted epitopes with affinity below 50 nM. The study tested whether prior Japanese encephalitis virus (JEV) or yellow fever virus (YFV) vaccination shaped CD4 T cell responses to the Zika vaccine. Overall results and qualifications from the work: JEV-pre-vaccinated donors showed higher repertoire similarity across time-points and stimulations than YFV-pre-vaccinated donors, indicating more clonotypes common to ZIKV and JEV stimulation. The individual peptides behind the cross-reactive responses were not identified because limits on sample size made peptide-pool deconvolution impossible. In JEV-pre-vaccinated donors, the repertoire richness of CD4 T cells responding to conserved ZIKV epitopes decreased significantly after ZPIV. CD8 T cell responses of very low magnitude were detected against ZIKV peptide pools and were observed in only a few individuals. Samples clustered by participant with no similarity between individuals, suggesting no public TCRs were detected. The analysis was restricted to a subset of trial participants with three doses and adequate samples, and the entire vaccinated cohort was not analyzed.

PBMCs were labeled with CellTrace CFSE and were cultured for 6 days in RPMI containing about 8.6% human serum plus peptide pools at roughly 0.91 ug/mL each. Enrolled adults were healthy and were found to be seronegative for ZIKV, JEV, YFV, DENV and WNV by microneutralization screening. Samples were obtained from a phase 1, double-blinded, randomized, placebo-controlled trial of an alum-adjuvanted Zika purified-inactivated virus (ZPIV) vaccine. Peripheral blood mononuclear cells were isolated by standard procedure and were kept frozen in liquid nitrogen until use. This clonotype is categorized as medium-sized (0.01 to 0.1%). The record has no base qualities; no much larger clone is one base away. The CDR3 covers 13 residues, taking in both the cysteine and the phenylalanine. Only CDR3 DNA remains: 39 bases, in frame from the first base. CDR1 and CDR2 are drawn from the germline V gene: SNHLY, FYNNEI. Trimming at the junction amounts to 1 base on V and 7 bases on J, and the germline ends lie 10 bases apart.

Receptor amplification or capture employed 5' RACE. Before sequencing, the TCRbeta libraries were pooled in proportion to the number of cells sorted for each library. Total RNA was extracted from sorted cells with RNAzol RT, and cDNA was synthesized with an oligo(dT) primer and a template-switching oligo. The TCRbeta V-CDR3-J region was amplified by PCR with Kapa HiFi between a SMARTer oligo primer and a TCRbeta constant-region primer. A second PCR added Illumina adaptors and sample-specific index barcodes, with HighPrep bead cleanup and Bioanalyzer confirmation of a roughly 650 bp band. Sequencing of the libraries was done on an Illumina MiSeq using 2x151 bp paired-end reads. Per the source publication's procedure: An in-house Java program demultiplexed the reads, while MiXCR assigned TCRbeta annotations and counted clonotypes. Repertoire overlap was assessed with Morisita-Horn indices from the R package vegan, and UPGMA clustering and Circos plots of recurring clonotypes were generated. Shannon diversity and richness were normalized to the highest possible value given the input cell numbers, yielding values from 0 to 1. CDR3beta sequences were aligned using MUSCLE, distances were calculated using SeqinR, and multidimensional scaling was plotted in R. TCRdb trimmed the raw reads at Q25, called clones with MiXCR and kept productive beta chains. Identical CDR3 proteins give one entry, which carries the most common genes and DNA. TCRdb, not the authors, supplied the V and J calls. Recorded for this sample are roughly 320 distinct CDR3 sequences; around 3.1% of them occurred a single time. Of the sample, roughly 45% falls within the top ten clones.

The specimen comprised antigen-activated CD8+ T cells from blood, cultured, sampled during a Zika inactivated vaccine study. This clonotype was obtained from an adult man who received an inactivated Zika virus vaccine. The sequence is built from TRBV2 and TRBJ1-2; the D gene remains uncertain. The sequenced DNA: TGTGCCAGCAGTGAAGAAGGGAGAGGTGGCTACACCTTC. Translated, this gives CASSEEGRGGYTF.